This TCR beta chain originates from a study of vaccination and CD4 T cells after COVID-19. At the level of the study: The stimulating agents, overlapping spike peptides, came from SARS-CoV-2, HCoV-NL63, HCoV-OC43 and HCoV-229E. Some control cultures received a CEFX pool, which served as the positive control. Others received an HIV-1 Nef pool or no peptide. Study results and caveats: Post-vaccination reactive clonotypes (median roughly 40) did not differ significantly from post-infection (21). For convalescent patients, 304 of the 307 vaccine-specific clones analyzed were classified as spike mono-reactive.

Indicated treatment: 10-day PBMC culture with coronavirus spike peptide pools or control peptides (ViraFEST assay). Sequencing of cultured CD4+ T cell DNA used the Oncomine TCR Beta short-read assay. TCRdb reanalysed the PCR reads using MiXCR and keeps one entry per CDR3 protein. The table has 13,000 or so distinct CDR3 sequences, about 26% seen once. Details on this clonotype: Its target is unknown.

The material sequenced was CD4+ T cells from blood, cultured in vitro. This sequence originates from a human donor who had recovered from COVID-19.

DNA of the CDR3: TGTGCCAGCAGTTCGGACTCGACCGCGCAGTATTTT. It is translated as CASSSDSTAQYF. The rearrangement uses TRBV6-5 and TRBJ2-3; tentative D call: TRBD2 (5 bases). CDR1 is MNHEY, CDR2 SVGAGI, per germline. V shed 4 bases and J shed 10 bases, with 12 bases lying between them. The CDR3 has 12 amino acids.